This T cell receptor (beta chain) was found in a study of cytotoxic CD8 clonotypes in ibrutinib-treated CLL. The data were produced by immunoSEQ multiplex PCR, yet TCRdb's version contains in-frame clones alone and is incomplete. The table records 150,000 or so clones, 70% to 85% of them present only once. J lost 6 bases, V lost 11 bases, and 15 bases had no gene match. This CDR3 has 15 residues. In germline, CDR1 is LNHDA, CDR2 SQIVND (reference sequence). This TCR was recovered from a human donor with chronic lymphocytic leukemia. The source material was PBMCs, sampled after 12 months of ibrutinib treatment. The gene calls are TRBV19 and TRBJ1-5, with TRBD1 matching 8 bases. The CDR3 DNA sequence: TGTGCCTCAAGGTGGGCAGGGGGCAGGGGTCAGCCCCAGCATTTT. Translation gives CASRWAGGRGQPQHF.